These 24 T cell receptor beta chains were all obtained from the same sample, sequenced in a study of patients and donors after allogeneic stem cell transplantation. Each CDR3 protein gets one entry after TCRdb re-called the RT-PCR reads with MiXCR. The table records about 210,000 distinct CDR3 sequences, around 40% of them present only once. The material sequenced was blood, either unsorted or a sorted T cell fraction (not recorded which). The receptors were sampled from a human donor who was either an allogeneic HSCT recipient or a stem cell or donor lymphocyte infusion donor (not recorded which). It is not recorded whose cells these are; they may come from a transplant donor.

The genes are TRBV6-2 or TRBV6-3 and TRBJ1-1; 7 bases are shared with TRBD1. Germline V gives CDR1 MNHEY, CDR2 SVGEGT. The CDR3 totals 13 residues. V lost 10 bases, J lost 1 base, and 6 bases stayed unmatched. CDR3: CANLGQQNTEAFF. CDR3 sequence (DNA): TGTGCCAACTTGGGACAGCAGAACACTGAAGCTTTCTTT.

J is TRBJ2-5 and V is TRBV11-3, with 10 bases fitting TRBD2. Per the germline V gene, CDR1 is SGHNT and CDR2 is YENEEA. The CDR3 spans 16 residues. J lost 3 bases, V lost 1 base, and 5 bases had no gene match. CDR3 sequence reads: CASSLGFGTSEETQYF. CDR3 coding DNA: TGTGCCAGCAGCTTAGGGTTTGGGACTAGCGAAGAGACCCAGTACTTC.

This clonotype has a handful of counts. The chain carries TRBV5-6 and TRBJ1-2, with TRBD1 matching over 8 bases. CDR1 and CDR2 from the germline V gene are SGHDT and YYEEEE. V lost 0 bases, J lost 1 base, and 8 bases stayed unmatched. CDR3 size: 17 residues. CDR3 nucleotide sequence: TGTGCCAGCAGCTTGGAGTCGCAGGGGGCTTATAACTATGGCTACACCTTC. It specifies CASSLESQGAYNYGYTF.

This clonotype was recorded a few times. The rearrangement joins TRBV5-6 to TRBJ1-2; 7 nucleotides match TRBD1. Looked up from germline, CDR1 is SGHDT and CDR2 is YYEEEE. This CDR3 has 17 residues. The J segment lost 0 bases and the V segment lost 0 bases, leaving 8 bases of the junction unmatched. CDR3 DNA sequence: TGTGCCAGCAGCTTGGAAGACAGGGTGATCCCTAACTATGGCTACACCTTC. It codes for CASSLEDRVIPNYGYTF.

This chain links TRBV10-2 with TRBJ1-4; 8 nucleotides line up with TRBD1. Trimming removed 7 bases from V and 0 bases from J; junction bases left unmatched: 13. Germline V CDR1 and CDR2: WSHSY, SAAADI. The length of the CDR3 is 18 residues. The CDR3 DNA is TGCGCCAGCACCTGGACAGGGTGGGAGCCAACAACTAATGAAAAACTGTTTTTT. Translated: CASTWTGWEPTTNEKLFF.

The genes are TRBV12-3 or TRBV12-4 and TRBJ1-5; TRBD1 matches at 9 bases. J gave up 8 bases and V 6 bases, and 8 bases lay outside the gene matches. This CDR3 comprises 14 residues. The CDR3, as DNA: TGTGCCAGCAGCTGGACAGGGGTTGGTGAGCCCCAGCATTTT. Translation: CASSWTGVGEPQHF.

This clonotype has just one count. This chain connects TRBV11-3 to TRBJ2-1, with D perhaps matching TRBD2 (6 bases). This CDR3 has 16 residues. Trimming cost V 3 bases and J 0 bases, with 12 bases left between them. Germline CDR1 reads SGHNT; CDR2 reads YENEEA. CDR3 residues: CASSFSGGGSYNEQFF. The CDR3, as DNA: TGTGCCAGCAGCTTCTCCGGGGGAGGCTCCTACAATGAGCAGTTCTTC.

This clonotype turned up a few times. This sequence joins TRBV4-1 and TRBJ1-2; the match to TRBD1 covers 7 bases. The CDR3 is 15 amino acids. Looked up from germline, CDR1 is MGHRA and CDR2 is YSYEKL. V lost 5 bases to trimming and J lost 4 bases; unmatched junction nucleotides: 10. Here the CDR3 reads CASSTRQGDGYGYTF. The CDR3 DNA is TGCGCCAGCAGCACCCGACAGGGCGACGGCTATGGCTACACCTTC.

This clonotype turned up a few times. V and J are TRBV24-1 and TRBJ1-2; 7 bases are shared with TRBD1. This CDR3 has 14 residues. From germline, CDR1 is KGHDR and CDR2 SFDVKD. Trimming cost V 4 bases and J 6 bases; bases outside gene matches: 7. The CDR3 nucleotides read TGTGCCACCAGTGAGCCTGACAGGGCTGATGGCTACACCTTC. Translated: CATSEPDRADGYTF.

The chain combines TRBV9 with TRBJ2-7; either TRBD1 or TRBD2 may fit D (6 bases each). V gave up 3 bases and J gave up 0 bases, with 19 bases separating them. The CDR3 is 17 amino acids. Germline CDR1 is SGDLS and CDR2 is YYNGEE. CDR3 in amino acids: CASSAGGIADSSYEQYF. The CDR3 nucleotides are TGTGCCAGCAGCGCTGGAGGCATAGCGGACAGCTCCTACGAGCAGTACTTC. The full variable domain, with the rest looked up from reference TRBV9 and TRBJ2-7, is DSGVTQTPKHLITATGQRVTLRCSPRSGDLSVYWYQQSLDQGLQFLIQYYNGEERAKGNILERFSAQQFPDLHSELNLSSLELGDSALYFCASSAGGIADSSYEQYFGPGTRLTVT.

V and J are TRBV5-1 and TRBJ2-2, with 7 bases fitting TRBD2. The CDR3 covers 15 residues. Germline CDR1 SGHRS, CDR2 YFSETQ. J lost 1 base, V lost 2 bases, and 2 bases had no gene match. The CDR3 here is CASSLVAGNTGELFF. The CDR3, as DNA: TGCGCCAGCAGCTTAGTAGCGGGGAACACCGGGGAGCTGTTTTTT.

The chain employs TRBV11-2 and TRBJ1-4; D is unresolved. This CDR3 has 14 residues. V lost 5 bases and J 5 bases, leaving 12 bases between the germline ends. Germline CDR1 and CDR2: SGHAT and FQNNGV. The CDR3 bases are TGTGCCAGCAGCACCCACAGATTAAATGAAAAACTGTTTTTT. Amino acids: CASSTHRLNEKLFF.

V and J are TRBV6-1 and TRBJ1-1, with 8 bases fitting TRBD1. The germline V gene encodes CDR1 MNHNS and CDR2 SASEGT. The length of the CDR3 is 15 residues. The V segment lost 4 bases and the J segment 1 base; nucleotides outside the gene matches: 5. The CDR3 sequence: CASSVIGTGNTEAFF. The CDR3 DNA is TGTGCCAGCAGTGTAATTGGGACAGGGAACACTGAAGCTTTCTTT.

The chain uses TRBV27 and TRBJ2-7, with D possibly TRBD1 on 5 matching bases. Trimming took 0 bases from V and 2 from J, leaving 8 bases between them. The CDR3 consists of 14 residues. The germline V gene encodes CDR1 MNHEY and CDR2 SMNVEV (reference sequence). The CDR3 protein is CASSLSLGAYEQYF. The DNA of the CDR3 is TGTGCCAGCAGTTTATCCCTAGGGGCCTACGAGCAGTACTTC.

This clonotype has just a few counts. The chain uses TRBV9 and TRBJ1-1; 11 bases match TRBD1. CDR3 length: 15 residues. CDR1 is SGDLS and CDR2 is YYNGEE in the germline V gene. Trimming at V came to 3 bases and at J to 6 bases, leaving 7 bases not matched to a gene. The CDR3 reads CASSAPGQGVAEAFF. CDR3 DNA: TGTGCCAGCAGCGCGCCGGGACAGGGGGTAGCTGAAGCTTTCTTT.

This chain connects TRBV5-1 to TRBJ1-1, with 8 bases matching TRBD1. The CDR3 is 14 amino acids. J gave up 3 bases and V 3 bases, and 4 bases lay outside the gene matches. The V gene's germline CDR1 is SGHRS and CDR2 YFSETQ. The CDR3 region has the DNA TGCGCCAGCAGCTCAGGGGGCAGGTACACTGAAGCTTTCTTT. This codes for CASSSGGRYTEAFF.

Only a few counts were recorded for this clonotype. This chain links TRBV29-1 with TRBJ1-2; D is uncertain. Trimming took off 4 bases at V and 7 bases at J, with 10 bases between the two ends. The germline V gene has CDR1 SQVTM and CDR2 ANQGSEA. The CDR3 sequence is 11 residues long. For the CDR3, the DNA is TGCAGCGTTGGCAGTTTAATTGGCTACACCTTC. Amino acids: CSVGSLIGYTF.

The chain employs TRBV12-3 or TRBV12-4 and TRBJ1-1, with D hard to call. This CDR3 has 14 residues. Trimming pared 7 bases from V and 7 bases from J, leaving 19 bases between. The CDR3 DNA reads as TGTGCCAGCATCAAGGACCCCTCGGGTCTTGAAGCTTTCTTT. Translating gives CASIKDPSGLEAFF.

Concerning this clonotype itself: The junction departs from germline at one end; a sequencing error may be responsible. The chain links TRBV7-9 to TRBJ1-2; tentatively, D is TRBD1 (5 bases). The CDR3 length is 11 residues. From germline, CDR1 is SEHNR and CDR2 FQNEAQ (reference sequence). The CDR3 DNA is TGCGCCAGCAGCTTGGAGGGGGGCTACACCTTC. Its translation is CASSLEGGYTF.

The chain recombines TRBV12-3 or TRBV12-4 with TRBJ1-4; D remains unclear. This CDR3 region has 13 residues. Deletions cut 1 base from V and 4 bases from J, with 4 bases between. The CDR3, as DNA: TGTGCCAGCAGTTTAGGGAGTAATGAAAAACTGTTTTTT. It specifies CASSLGSNEKLFF.

V usage is TRBV5-1 and J usage is TRBJ2-7; 9 bases align to TRBD1. V lost 1 base, J lost 5 bases, and 4 bases stayed unmatched. Germline V gives CDR1 SGHRS, CDR2 YFSETQ. CDR3 length: 14 residues. The CDR3 loop is CASSLQGQGNEQYF. DNA for the CDR3: TGCGCCAGCAGCTTGCAGGGACAGGGAAACGAGCAGTACTTC.

This rearrangement joins TRBV5-6 to TRBJ2-7, with a possible D match to TRBD1 (6 bases). The length of the CDR3 is 13 residues. V lost 4 bases and J 2 bases, leaving 10 bases between the germline ends. The germline V gene encodes CDR1 SGHDT and CDR2 YYEEEE. The CDR3 here is CASSQTGAYEQYF. The CDR3 nucleotides are TGTGCCAGCAGCCAGACAGGAGCCTACGAGCAGTACTTC. The entire variable domain, with the rest obtained from reference TRBV5-6 and TRBJ2-7, is as follows: DAGVTQSPTHLIKTRGQQVTLRCSPKSGHDTVSWYQQALGQGPQFIFQYYEEEERQRGNFPDRFSGHQFPNYSSELNVNALLLGDSALYLCASSQTGAYEQYFGPGTRLTVT.

The V gene is TRBV27, the J gene TRBJ2-6, with TRBD1 identical over 7 bases. Germline V gene data show CDR1 as MNHEY and CDR2 as SMNVEV (reference sequence). The CDR3 is 15 amino acids. V shed 4 bases, J shed 4 bases, and the junction held 4 bases outside the gene matches. In DNA, the CDR3 is TGTGCCAGCAGTTGGACAGGCCTCGGGGCCAACGTCCTGACTTTC. Translating it yields CASSWTGLGANVLTF.

The chain couples TRBV5-1 to TRBJ1-1; 7 nucleotides match TRBD1. Germline-derived CDR1 and CDR2 are SGHRS and YFSETQ. This CDR3 is 15 amino acids long. After removal of 4 bases from V and 6 bases from J, the junction contained 12 bases not matched to a gene. In DNA, the CDR3 is TGCGCCAGCAGCGGAGTGACGACAGGGAGGTCTGAAGCTTTCTTT. Its protein is CASSGVTTGRSEAFF.